This T cell receptor beta chain emerged from a study of blood T cell repertoires in COVID-19. The cohort comprised adults aged about 18 to 100 years residing in under 30 US areas. Donors of Cohort 3 who recovered were those that had two negative PCRs, clearance, or symptom resolution. Produced via immunoSEQ multiplex PCR; TCRdb's table is partial and in-frame only. Of 150,000 or so clones in the sample, around 86% were seen once. The CDR3 consists of 16 residues. Germline CDR1 reads KGHDR; CDR2 reads SFDVKD. With 1 base clipped from V and 3 bases from J, the junction kept 3 bases outside the gene matches.

Material for sequencing was PBMCs or T cells enriched from blood (not recorded which). This rearrangement joins TRBV24-1 to TRBJ2-1; 9 bases agree with TRBD1. The TCR was taken from a man aged 50-60 years who had recovered from COVID-19. CDR3: CATSDFGTGNYNEQFF. The CDR3 region has the DNA TGTGCCACCAGTGATTTTGGGACAGGGAACTACAATGAGCAGTTCTTC.